This TCR beta chain was documented in a study of cytomegalovirus exposure and HLA in healthy donors. General study results and limits: Most subjects had HLA-A and HLA-B alleles reportedly predicted accurately by TCR beta sequences. Immune exposure information comprised only CMV serostatus.

It was with 60 Vbeta and 13 Jbeta primers that the PCR ran. Only in-frame clones appear in the TCRdb table, and some are missing; sequencing was by immunoSEQ multiplex PCR. Of 100,000 to 150,000 clones listed, roughly 78% are singletons. Notes on this clone: As yet, its antigen is unknown.

Trimming left V 5 bases short and J 4 bases short, with 12 bases between. This CDR3 comprises 14 residues. The germline gives CDR1 SGHVS, CDR2 FQNEAQ. This sequence was found in a man aged 30-40 years in good health and CMV-seropositive. The source material was PBMCs. The chain joins TRBV7-8 to TRBJ2-4; D call uncertain. The CDR3 coding sequence is TGTGCCAGCAGCCCCGGTTGGCGGAAAAACATTCAGTACTTC. Amino acid sequence: CASSPGWRKNIQYF. Using reference TRBV7-8 and TRBJ2-4 for the parts outside the CDR3, the full variable domain is GAGVSQSPRYKVAKRGQDVALRCDPISGHVSLFWYQQALGQGPEFLTYFQNEAQLDKSGLPSDRFFAERPEGSVSTLKIQRTQQEDSAVYLCASSPGWRKNIQYFGAGTRLSVL.